What follows are 2 T cell receptor beta chains derived from one specimen sequenced in a study of T cell responses to AZD1222 COVID-19 vaccine. Generated by immunoSEQ multiplex PCR, the TCRdb table keeps only in-frame clones and is missing some. The sample yields about 130,000 clones, 92% seen once. This sample comprised peripheral blood, obtained on day 0 of AZD1222 vaccination. The source is an adult in good health.

This chain uses TRBV5-4 with TRBJ2-2; TRBD1 matches at 10 bases. V dropped 4 bases and J dropped 5; count of bases not matched to a gene: 11. The CDR3 is made up of 17 amino acids. CDR1 SGHNT and CDR2 YYREEE come from the germline V gene (reference sequence). The CDR3 sequence: CASSTPGGTGATGELFF. For the CDR3, the DNA is TGTGCCAGCAGCACCCCCGGTGGGACAGGGGCAACCGGGGAGCTGTTTTTT.

V is TRBV7-2 and J is TRBJ1-2; 8 nucleotides match TRBD1. The germline V gene encodes CDR1 SGHTA and CDR2 FQGNSA. The V segment lost 7 bases and the J segment 4 bases; nucleotides outside the gene matches: 14. The CDR3 runs 16 residues. The CDR3 coding sequence is TGTGCCAGCACCCCGGGGAACCAGGGGGCCGGCTATGGCTACACCTTC. Amino acids: CASTPGNQGAGYGYTF.